This T cell receptor beta chain emerged from a study of OX40 agonist ivuxolimab in advanced cancers. Assay: immunoSEQ multiplex PCR; the TCRdb copy retains only in-frame clones and omits some. In the table there are around 14,000 clones, around nine tenths of which are singletons. Blood samples were obtained at baseline, cycle 4 day 1, and cycle 7 day 1. Study results and limitations: Among some nonresponders, normalized T-cell clonal expansion was also low. Expanded clones were, on average, more numerous among CD8+ T cells than CD4+. CD4+ and CD8+ blood T cells expanded clonally by week 6 at 0.1 to 3.0 mg/kg.

The germline V gene encodes CDR1 SNHLY and CDR2 FYNNEI. V shed 6 bases and J 3 bases; nucleotides not matched to a gene: 3. The CDR3 sequence is 14 residues long. Remarks on this clone: Its antigen remains unidentified.

The starting material was CD4+ or CD8+ T cells sorted from blood, obtained in a trial of the OX40 agonist ivuxolimab. This sequence joins TRBV2 and TRBJ2-7; 12 positions match TRBD2. This clonotype was obtained from an adult with an advanced solid tumor such as melanoma, head and neck, liver or kidney cancer. The CDR3 spells CASRRLAGDYEQYF. The CDR3 DNA follows: TGTGCCAGCAGGCGACTAGCGGGGGACTACGAGCAGTACTTC.